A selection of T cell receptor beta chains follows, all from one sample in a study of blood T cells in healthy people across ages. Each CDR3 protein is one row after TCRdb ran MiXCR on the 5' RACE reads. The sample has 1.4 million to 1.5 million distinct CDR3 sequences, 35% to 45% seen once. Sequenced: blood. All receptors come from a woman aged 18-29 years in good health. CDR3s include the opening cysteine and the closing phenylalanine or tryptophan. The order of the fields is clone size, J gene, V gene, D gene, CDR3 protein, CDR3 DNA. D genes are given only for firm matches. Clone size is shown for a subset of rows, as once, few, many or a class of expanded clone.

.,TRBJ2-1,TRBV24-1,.,CATSEASPQMTGQFF,TGTGCCACCAGTGAGGCAAGCCCCCAAATGACTGGGCAGTTCTTC
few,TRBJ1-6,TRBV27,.,CASSWGGISPLHF,TGTGCCAGCAGTTGGGGGGGTATTTCACCCCTCCACTTT
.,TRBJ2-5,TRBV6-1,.,CASSGTWEETQYF,TGTGCCAGCAGTGGGACTTGGGAAGAGACCCAGTACTTC
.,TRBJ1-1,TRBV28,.,CASNREGEAFF,TGTGCCAGCAATAGGGAGGGTGAAGCTTTCTTT
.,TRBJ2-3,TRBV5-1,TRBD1,CASSGTGIADTQYF,TGCGCCAGCTCCGGGACAGGGATCGCAGATACGCAGTATTTT
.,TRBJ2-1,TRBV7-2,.,CASSLGTTGLNEQFF,TGTGCCAGCAGCTTGGGTACGACTGGACTAAATGAGCAGTTCTTC
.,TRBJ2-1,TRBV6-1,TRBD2,CATLKIGGLAGVQFF,TGTGCCACCTTGAAAATTGGAGGACTAGCGGGAGTGCAGTTCTTC
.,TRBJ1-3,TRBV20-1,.,CSASEGTPSGNTIYF,TGCAGTGCTAGCGAGGGCACTCCCTCTGGAAACACCATATATTTT
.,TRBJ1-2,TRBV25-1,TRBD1,CASSGGTGVNYGYTF,TGTGCCAGCAGTGGAGGGACAGGGGTTAACTATGGCTACACCTTC
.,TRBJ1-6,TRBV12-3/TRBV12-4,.,CASSLAPYSASSYNSPLHF,TGTGCCAGCAGTTTGGCCCCTTACAGTGCCAGCTCCTATAATTCACCCCTCCACTTT
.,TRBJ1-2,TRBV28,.,CASRTLGGYTF,TGTGCCAGCAGGACCCTGGGGGGCTACACCTTC
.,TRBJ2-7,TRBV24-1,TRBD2,CATRGGGAYPYNEQYF,TGTGCCACCAGGGGCGGGGGGGCCTATCCCTACAATGAGCAGTACTTC
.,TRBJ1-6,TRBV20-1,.,CSASRGLSPLHF,TGCAGTGCTAGCCGCGGGTTATCACCCCTCCACTTT
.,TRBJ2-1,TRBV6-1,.,CASSQLRLNEQFF,TGTGCCAGCAGTCAACTGCGGCTCAATGAGCAGTTCTTC
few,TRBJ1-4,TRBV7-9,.,CATLGRVNEKLFF,TGTGCCACCCTCGGGCGGGTCAATGAAAAACTGTTTTTT